The sequence of this T cell receptor beta chain was determined in a study of blood T cell repertoires in COVID-19 (TCRdb year 2020). Some background on the complete study: The collaborator samples originated in the United States, Italy and Spain and spanned the acute and convalescent phases of COVID-19. The prospective study material was composed of cDNA or gDNA derived from T cells, B-cell-depleted T cells, or PBMCs. A freely available public database, intended as a resource for researchers studying the immune response to SARS-CoV-2, is where the repertoires were released. Sample metadata almost always included a de-identified subject ID, COVID-19 status, age in years and sex. Samples came from the ongoing ImmuneRACE study (first 160 participants) plus 1,254 subjects from 6 global collaborators. Where available, HLA class I and class II types were taken from metadata supplied by the sample provider and were not determined by assay-based typing. The dataset comprised deeply sampled blood TCRbeta repertoires from subjects exposed to, actively infected with, or recovered from COVID-19.

Results and caveats for the whole study, not just this receptor: The quantity of clinical and demographic metadata differed by source and by participant and was supplied without curation.

As for this clone: Its antigen is currently not known. The sample holds no much larger clone one base away, and base qualities are not on file.

Each collaborating institution followed its own protocols to collect whole blood in K2EDTA tubes. For TCRbeta analysis, collaborator samples were shipped as frozen whole blood, as isolated PBMCs, or as DNA extracted from either sample type. TCRbeta CDR3 regions were amplified from genomic DNA using the immunoSEQ Assay, a bias-controlled multiplex PCR. In the authors' own workflow: Nucleated cell counts per sample were estimated from amplification of reference gene primers within the assay. To quantify the absolute abundance of each unique TCRbeta CDR3 rearrangement, sequence reads were collapsed and filtered. For each sample, productive Simpson clonality was calculated as the square root of Simpson's diversity index across productive rearrangements. TCRdb took this table from immuneACCESS and kept in-frame rearrangements with V and J called. Such tables lack part of the clones; where checked against another copy, unresolved V genes explain under half of the gap, and the rest is unexplained. V and J calls plus clone size are reproduced from that table; the DNA served to infer D and trimming. This sample lists around 100,000 clones; 84% were detected once. The ten biggest clones cover over 20% of the sample.

From the cysteine up to the phenylalanine, the CDR3 has a length of 14 residues. The retained sequence is limited to the CDR3, 42 bases, with the frame set at the first base. V was cut back by 4 bases and J by 5 bases, leaving a gap of 14 bases between them. CDR1 SNHLY and CDR2 FYNNEI are derived from the germline V gene. This receptor was identified in a man aged 55 to 69 with acute or convalescent COVID-19. The source material was peripheral blood. The sequence joins TRBV2 to TRBJ2-5, and perhaps TRBD2 as D gene, on 6 matching bases. In nucleotides, the sequence is TGTGCCAGCAGTGTTGGCGGGATAAGGGAGACCCAGTACTTC. This yields the protein CASSVGGIRETQYF.